A selection of T cell receptor beta chains follows, all from one sample in a study of patients and donors after allogeneic stem cell transplantation. MiXCR was run by TCRdb on the RT-PCR reads, yielding one entry per CDR3 protein. The sample contains about 960,000 distinct CDR3 sequences, around 17% of which appear only once. The sequenced sample was blood, either unsorted or a sorted T cell fraction (not recorded which). The receptors here all came from a human donor who was either an allogeneic HSCT recipient or a stem cell or donor lymphocyte infusion donor (not recorded which). It is not recorded whose cells these are; they may come from a transplant donor. Each CDR3 is given with its conserved first and last residue.

TRBV15	CATSRGGLAGADTQYF
TRBV3-1	CASSQGTRGEKLFF
TRBV28	CASSFAARPSTDTQYF
TRBV20-1	CSAHDNDSGNTIYF
TRBV6-5	CASSYSGLSRAEAFF
TRBV29-1	CSDLGQGDYGYTF
TRBV7-2	CASSPEGAPNTEAFF
TRBV29-1	CSVEVRGQGIVGELFF
TRBV30	CAWGADQETQYF
TRBV25-1	CASSDTQLAGGGVYEQYF
TRBV9	CASSVEEGSGYTF
TRBV5-1	CASSPPSTGNTGELFF
TRBV10-3	CATCPGSGEKLFF
TRBV6-2/TRBV6-3	CASSQGAQKQYF
TRBV7-8	CASGGLVHTDTQYF
TRBV5-4	CASSSGPYSNQPQHF
TRBV11-2	CASSGTGAFEGYTF
TRBV9	CASSVGSSDHNEQFF
TRBV10-3	CAIIEAASYNEQFF
TRBV9	CASSVEDSIYQPQHF
TRBV12-3/TRBV12-4	CASSPEDTFGQYF
TRBV24-1	CATSDRSGLSNQPQHF
TRBV20-1	CSARDEGAADTQYF
TRBV4-1	CASSQPAEFTEQFF
TRBV6-2/TRBV6-3	CASRILGYDQPQHF
TRBV6-1	CASRGASGGDNEQFF
TRBV7-6	CASSLGSLAEYNEQFF
TRBV24-1	CATSVGGQGRTQYF
TRBV20-1	CSARVSMYF
TRBV5-1	CASSLDELGEQYF
TRBV18	CASSHSVETQYF